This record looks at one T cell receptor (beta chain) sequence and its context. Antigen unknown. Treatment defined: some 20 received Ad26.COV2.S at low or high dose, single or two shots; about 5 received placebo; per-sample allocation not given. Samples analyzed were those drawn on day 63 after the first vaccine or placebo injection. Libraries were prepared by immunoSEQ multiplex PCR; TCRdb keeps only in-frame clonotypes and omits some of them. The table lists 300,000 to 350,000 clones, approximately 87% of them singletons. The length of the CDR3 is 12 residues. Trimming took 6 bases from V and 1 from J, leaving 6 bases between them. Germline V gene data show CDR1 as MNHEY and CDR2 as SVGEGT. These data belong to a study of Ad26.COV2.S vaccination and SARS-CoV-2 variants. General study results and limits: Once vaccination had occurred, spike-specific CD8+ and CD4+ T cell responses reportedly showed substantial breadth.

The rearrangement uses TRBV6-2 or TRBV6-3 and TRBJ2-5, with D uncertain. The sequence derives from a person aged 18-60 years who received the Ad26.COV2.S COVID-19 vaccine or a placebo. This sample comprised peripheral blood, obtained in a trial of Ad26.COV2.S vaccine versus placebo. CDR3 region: CASSHSQETQYF. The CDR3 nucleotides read TGTGCCAGCAGCCATTCCCAAGAGACCCAGTACTTC.